This TCR delta chain was captured by sequencing in a study of γδ T cells in repeated Plasmodium falciparum infection (dated by TCRdb to the early 2020s). About the full investigation: In the natural-infection arm, Malian children exposed to intense seasonal malaria transmission were enrolled and compared against age and gender matched Australian children. In the study, the shaping of the human gammadelta T cell repertoire by repeated Plasmodium falciparum infection was examined using natural infection in Mali and controlled human malaria infection. Malian gammadelta TCR repertoires were analysed cross-sectionally in periods with no transmission and longitudinally across episodes of acute febrile malaria. Samples from controlled-infection subjects were taken at baseline, just before selected infections, and 21 days after each infection. Four controlled human malaria infections were administered to roughly five malaria-naive U.S. adults over roughly 590 days by bites from P. falciparum NF54-infected Anopheles stephensi mosquitoes. Study-level results and caveats: Waves of new clonotype selection in Vdelta2-negative, largely Vdelta1+, gammadelta TCR repertoires appeared to be driven by repeated controlled infections. The controlled-infection cohort was small, limiting analysis of inter-individual variability in gammadelta T cell responses. The Malian cohort was drawn from a small rural village made up mostly of one ethnic group, which limits generalizability. Across time and infection, the Vgamma9/Vdelta2+ TCR repertoires showed a highly stable polyclonal makeup, with many TCRgamma sequences overlapping between individuals. Compared with Australian children, Malian children appeared to have Vdelta2-negative gammadelta TCR repertoires that were more clonally expanded, less diverse and less shared.

The germline V gene (reference sequence) supplies CDR1 TVYSNPD and CDR2 GDNSRS. From the cysteine up to the phenylalanine, the CDR3 has a length of 16 residues. Only CDR3 DNA is held: 48 bases, read in frame from base 1. For bulk TCR repertoire analysis, Vgamma9/Vdelta2+ and Vdelta2-negative gammadelta T cell populations were isolated by flow sorting from peripheral blood mononuclear cells. Libraries came from multiplex PCR. The data were produced on an Illumina MiSeq. Both TCR gamma (TRG) and TCR delta (TRD) chains were sequenced from each sorted gammadelta T cell sample. The authors processed their data as follows. The repertoire analyses used clonotype tree plots, the accumulated frequency of the top 20 clonotypes, and diversity index (DI) and D75 metrics. For TCRdb, the public reads were processed anew by CATT, and duplicate DNA sequences were folded into one row. TCRdb's processing, not the authors', yielded these V and J calls. The sample profile shows 70,000 to 95,000 delta-chain clones; almost 1.5% of them were found once. The ten most abundant clones make up 8.5% to 10% of the sample.

A few counts support this clone. What antigen it recognizes has not been identified. The protein recorded in TCRdb matches a much larger clone and deviates from this DNA's translation at residues 9 and 12, suggesting a read error; the protein here is obtained by translating the DNA. This receptor chain uses TRDV3 and TRDJ1; a stretch of 11 junction bases matches TRDD3. Specimen: gamma-delta T cells from blood. This TCR derives from a pool of human donors (malaria-infected and uninfected, not separated). The DNA is TGTGCCTTACAGTACTGGGGGATATTGTACACCGCTAAACTCATCTTT. It translates as CALQYWGILYTAKLIF. Reference TRDV3 and TRDJ1 genes cover what lies past the CDR3, so the full variable domain is CDKVTQSSPDQTVASGSEVVLLCTYDTVYSNPDLFWYRIRPDYSFQFVFYGDNSRSEGADFTQGRFSVKHILTQKAFHLVISPVRTEDSATYYCALQYWGILYTAKLIFGKGTRVTVEP.